This TCR beta chain was captured in a study of T cell changes during pregnancy in multiple sclerosis. This CDR3 spans 15 amino acids. From germline, CDR1 is SGHRS and CDR2 YFSETQ. Trimming cost V 0 bases and J 1 base, with 7 bases left between them. Sequencing was performed with immunoSEQ multiplex PCR; in TCRdb, only in-frame clones are kept and a portion is missing. The sample includes about 60,000 clones, about 92% of them seen just once. The rearrangement joins TRBV5-1 to TRBJ2-2; D ambiguous. This specimen was peripheral blood, taken in the first trimester of pregnancy. The sequence derives from a female donor with multiple sclerosis, enrolled in a pregnancy study. For the CDR3, the DNA is TGCGCCAGCAGCTTGGTTGCGTTGAACACCGGGGAGCTGTTTTTT. Its translation: CASSLVALNTGELFF.